Listed below are T cell receptor beta chains from one sample, sequenced in a study of somatic mutations in cytotoxic T cells in rheumatoid arthritis. Sequencing was performed with immunoSEQ multiplex PCR; in TCRdb, only in-frame clones are kept and a portion is missing. The table includes around 19,000 clones, 70% to 85% detected once. Source material: CD8+ T cells sorted from blood. All receptors derive from a man aged 55-75 years in good health. Each CDR3 is given with its conserved first and last residue. A D gene is named only where the DNA matches it firmly. Expanded clones get a size class; other rows say once, few or many, or leave the size out.

j_gene,v_gene,d_gene,abundance,CDR3nt,CDR3aa
TRBJ1-5,TRBV2,-,-,TGTGCCAGCAGTGAACGGGATCTCAATCAGCCCCAGCATTTT,CASSERDLNQPQHF
TRBJ2-3,TRBV27,-,-,TGTGCCAGCAGTTTAGAGGTGGGGCCGGATACGCAGTATTTT,CASSLEVGPDTQYF
TRBJ1-1,TRBV7-3,-,-,TGTGCCAGCAGCCCTACGGGGGGCTTGAACACTGAAGCTTTCTTT,CASSPTGGLNTEAFF
TRBJ2-1,TRBV6-1,TRBD1,-,TGTGCCAGCAGTGACATCGCAGGACAGGGGGCCGATGAGCAGTTCTTC,CASSDIAGQGADEQFF
TRBJ2-3,TRBV27,-,-,TGTGCCAGCAGTTTATCCAGCAGGGATACGCAGTATTTT,CASSLSSRDTQYF
TRBJ2-1,TRBV6-5,TRBD2,once,TGTGCCAGCAGTTACTCGAAGCTAGCGGGAGCCAATGAGCAGTTCTTC,CASSYSKLAGANEQFF
TRBJ1-5,TRBV4-3,-,-,TGCGCCAGCAGCCCGACGACAGCGTTAAGCAATCAGCCCCAGCATTTT,CASSPTTALSNQPQHF
TRBJ2-2,TRBV6-5,-,-,TGTGCCAGCACCCCCTTGACAGAGAACACCGGGGAGCTGTTTTTT,CASTPLTENTGELFF
TRBJ2-7,TRBV7-8,TRBD2,few,TGTGCCAGCAGCTGGAGGGGGCTAGCGGGAGGGACCTACGAGCAGTACTTC,CASSWRGLAGGTYEQYF
TRBJ1-1,TRBV29-1,TRBD1,-,TGCAGCGCTGGGACAGGGAACCCTGAAGCTTTCTTT,CSAGTGNPEAFF
TRBJ2-3,TRBV9,TRBD2,-,TGTGCCAGCAGCGTAGAGGGACTAGGTACAGATACGCAGTATTTT,CASSVEGLGTDTQYF
TRBJ1-2,TRBV27,TRBD1,-,TGTGCCAGCAGTGCCGCCGGGACAGCATTTAACTATGGCTACACCTTC,CASSAAGTAFNYGYTF
TRBJ2-2,TRBV14,TRBD2,-,TGTGCCAGCAGCCTCACACCGGGACTAGGATGGGACACCGGGGAGCTGTTTTTT,CASSLTPGLGWDTGELFF
TRBJ2-7,TRBV4-1,TRBD1,-,TGCGCCAGCAGCCAGGCCGGACAGGTCTACGAGCAGTACTTC,CASSQAGQVYEQYF
TRBJ2-1,TRBV4-3,TRBD2,-,TGCGCCAGCAGCCAAGGTTGGGGGACTAGCGGGTTCTTCAATGAGCAGTTCTTC,CASSQGWGTSGFFNEQFF
TRBJ2-2,TRBV29-1,TRBD1,few,TGCAGCGTCTCCGGGACAGTGGACACCGGGGAGCTGTTTTTT,CSVSGTVDTGELFF
TRBJ2-1,TRBV30,TRBD2,-,TGTGCCTGGAGTGTTAGCGGGCACCGGAATGAGCAGTTCTTC,CAWSVSGHRNEQFF
TRBJ2-5,TRBV13,-,-,TGTGCCAGCAGCCCCAGACACCGTTCCAGCCAAGAGACCCAGTACTTC,CASSPRHRSSQETQYF
TRBJ2-2,TRBV29-1,-,-,TGCAGCGTTTTCCTAGTCACCGGGGAGCTGTTTTTT,CSVFLVTGELFF
TRBJ1-1,TRBV9,TRBD1,once,TGTGCCAGCAGCGCCAGGGGGCTGGACACTGAAGCTTTCTTT,CASSARGLDTEAFF
TRBJ2-7,TRBV10-3,TRBD1,few,TGTGCCATCAGCTGGGACAGGAGGAGGGAGCAGTACTTC,CAISWDRRREQYF
TRBJ1-5,TRBV27,TRBD1,-,TGTGCCAGCAGAGGACAGGGTCTAAGCAATCAGCCCCAGCATTTT,CASRGQGLSNQPQHF
TRBJ2-3,TRBV4-2,TRBD2,-,TGTGCCAGCAGCCAACCCACAAGGGGCGGGAGAACAGATACGCAGTATTTT,CASSQPTRGGRTDTQYF
TRBJ2-7,TRBV4-1,TRBD2,-,TGCGCCAGCAGCCAATGGGCCGGGACTAGCGGGAGTGGCGCCTACGAGCAGTACTTC,CASSQWAGTSGSGAYEQYF
TRBJ2-1,TRBV2,TRBD2,-,TGTGCCAGCAGTTGGACTAGCGATGAGCAGTTCTTC,CASSWTSDEQFF
TRBJ1-5,TRBV5-5,-,-,TGTGCCAGCAGCTTGTATGGAGATAGCAATCAGCCCCAGCATTTT,CASSLYGDSNQPQHF
TRBJ1-2,TRBV5-6,TRBD1,-,TGTGCCAGCAGCACAGGGGGGTTTAACTATGGCTACACCTTC,CASSTGGFNYGYTF
TRBJ2-7,TRBV11-2,TRBD1,-,TGTGCCAGCAGCTCCGGGACAGTCTACGAGCAGTACTTC,CASSSGTVYEQYF
TRBJ2-5,TRBV25-1,TRBD2,-,TGTGCCAGCAGTGACTGGGCTAGCGGGAGGGGGGAGACCCAGTACTTC,CASSDWASGRGETQYF
TRBJ2-2,TRBV15,TRBD2,-,TGTGCCACCAGCAGAGTAGGGAGGGGATTTATCGGGGAGCTGTTTTTT,CATSRVGRGFIGELFF
TRBJ2-1,TRBV6-4,-,few,TGTGCCAGCAGTGACTCAGGGGGAGGGGTCTACAATGAGCAGTTCTTC,CASSDSGGGVYNEQFF
TRBJ2-2,TRBV13,TRBD2,-,TGTGCCAGCAGCTTAGAACTAGCGGGATTGCTGTTTTTT,CASSLELAGLLFF
TRBJ2-2,TRBV29-1,TRBD1,-,TGCAGCGTTGTGGCTGGGGACAGAAAGGAGCTGTTTTTT,CSVVAGDRKELFF
TRBJ2-1,TRBV27,-,-,TGTGCCAGCAGTCCCGCGTGGGGGCTAGCGGACAATGAGCAGTTCTTC,CASSPAWGLADNEQFF
TRBJ1-2,TRBV12-5,-,-,TGTGCTAGTGGTTTCTCCTTAACTTCAGGGGTCGACTATGGCTACACCTTC,CASGFSLTSGVDYGYTF
TRBJ2-1,TRBV19,TRBD1,once,TGTGCCAGTAGTATAGGGCTCAGGGGGCATTCTTACAATGAGCAGTTCTTC,CASSIGLRGHSYNEQFF